The 22 T cell receptor beta chains given below trace back to one sample, sequenced in a study of blood T cell repertoires in COVID-19. This table comes from immunoSEQ multiplex PCR, and its TCRdb copy is limited to in-frame clones, with some not included. The sample lists 150,000 to 200,000 clones, roughly nine tenths seen once, with 0.99% in the top ten. The sequenced material came from peripheral blood. The receptors stem from a man aged 18 to 30 with acute or convalescent COVID-19.

The chain joins TRBV19 to TRBJ1-1; TRBD1 matches at 7 bases. CDR3 length equals 14 residues. Germline V gene lookup returns CDR1 LNHDA and CDR2 SQIVND (reference sequence). The junction had 4 bases not matched to a gene; V was cut back by 3 bases and J by 3 bases. DNA of the CDR3: TGTGCCAGTAGTATCCCACAGGGGTACACTGAAGCTTTCTTT. It translates to CASSIPQGYTEAFF.

J is TRBJ2-2 and V is TRBV5-4, with D perhaps TRBD1 (6 bases). The germline V gene encodes CDR1 SGHNT and CDR2 YYREEE (reference sequence). Trimming took 0 bases from V and 6 from J, leaving 9 bases between them. The CDR3 contains 14 residues. In DNA form, the CDR3 reads TGTGCCAGCAGCTTGGTTCCAGGGGCCGGGGAGCTGTTTTTT. Its protein is CASSLVPGAGELFF.

V and J are TRBV20-1 and TRBJ2-3; tentative D call: TRBD1 (6 bases). Trimming took off 7 bases at V and 8 bases at J, with 13 bases between the two ends. From germline, CDR1 is DFQATT and CDR2 SNEGSKA (reference sequence). The CDR3 covers 11 residues. CDR3 bases: TGCAGTGGCCTGGGGACATCTACGCAGTATTTT. Translating gives CSGLGTSTQYF.

DNA of the CDR3: TGTGCCAGCAGCTTAGGAACGGGGGGTGGCGAGCAGTACTTC. It codes for CASSLGTGGGEQYF. The V and J genes are TRBV7-2 and TRBJ2-7; TRBD2 matches 7 bases. The CDR3 has 14 residues. Germline assignment: CDR1 SGHTA and CDR2 FQGNSA. V was clipped by 1 base and J by 6 bases; unmatched bases: 6.

This chain connects TRBV2 to TRBJ1-5; TRBD1 matches at 10 bases. The CDR3 runs 15 residues. The V gene's germline CDR1 is SNHLY and CDR2 FYNNEI. With V trimmed by 7 bases and J by 7 bases, 10 bases remained unmatched. CDR3 DNA sequence: TGTGCCAGCACCCTTGACAGGGGGCAAGGACAGCCCCAGCATTTT. It is translated as CASTLDRGQGQPQHF.

The chain employs TRBV5-1 and TRBJ1-3, with D possibly being TRBD1 (5 bases). This CDR3 is built from 16 residues. V lost 0 bases and J lost 0, with 10 bases in between. Germline lookup yields CDR1 SGHRS and CDR2 YFSETQ. The CDR3 nucleotides are TGCGCCAGCAGCTTGGTTCCAGGGCACTCTGGAAACACCATATATTTT. It translates to CASSLVPGHSGNTIYF.

This clone came up a few times. The chain uses TRBV7-9 and TRBJ2-3; maybe TRBD2 (6 bases). Trimming removed 3 bases from V and 6 bases from J, with 13 bases in between. Germline V gives CDR1 SEHNR, CDR2 FQNEAQ (reference sequence). This CDR3 comprises 14 residues. The CDR3, as DNA: TGTGCCAGCAGCTTGGTGAGGAGGGAGGATACGCAGTATTTT. Its protein is CASSLVRREDTQYF.

The rearrangement uses TRBV10-1 and TRBJ2-2, with a tentative D call TRBD2 (5 bases). Germline CDR1 and CDR2: WNHNN and SYGVQD (reference sequence). The CDR3 runs to 15 residues. Trimming cost V 4 bases and J 6 bases, with 15 bases left between them. The CDR3 nucleotides read TGCGCCAGCAGTGGACCCTACGGACTCGCCGGGGAGCTGTTTTTT. This sequence encodes CASSGPYGLAGELFF.

This clone was recorded a few times. V gene TRBV7-9 combines with J gene TRBJ1-1, with D maybe TRBD1 (5 bases). The CDR3 is made up of 16 amino acids. Germline V gene lookup returns CDR1 SEHNR and CDR2 FQNEAQ (reference sequence). Trimming left V 0 bases short and J 1 base short, with 12 bases between. The CDR3 sequence is CASSLAYGRENTEAFF. The DNA of the CDR3 is TGTGCCAGCAGCTTAGCGTACGGCAGGGAGAACACTGAAGCTTTCTTT.

The chain recombines TRBV5-4 with TRBJ1-3, with D possibly being TRBD1 (6 bases). Trimming left V 1 base short and J 3 bases short, with 11 bases between. CDR3 length equals 15 residues. In germline, CDR1 is SGHNT, CDR2 YYREEE (reference sequence). DNA for the CDR3: TGTGCCAGCAGCTTGCCAGGGGTTGGTGGAAACACCATATATTTT. Amino acids: CASSLPGVGGNTIYF.

This clone was seen more than once but under ten times. The chain uses TRBV7-8 and TRBJ1-1; D not resolved. The CDR3 length is 15 residues. Per the germline V gene, CDR1 is SGHVS and CDR2 is FQNEAQ. V was pared by 1 base and J by 4 bases, with 13 bases between. The CDR3 DNA sequence: TGTGCCAGCAGCTTAGATTTTTCGGGTCCCACTGAAGCTTTCTTT. It specifies CASSLDFSGPTEAFF.

This clone has just one count. The chain joins TRBV5-5 to TRBJ2-7; 9 bases are shared with TRBD2. Trimming cost V 4 bases and J 4 bases; bases outside gene matches: 9. From germline, CDR1 is SGHKS and CDR2 YYEKEE (reference sequence). This CDR3 contains 15 residues. Here the CDR3 DNA reads TGTGCCAGCAGCGAAATCGCTAGCGGGACTTACGAGCAGTACGTC. This codes for CASSEIASGTYEQYV.

The gene calls are TRBV29-1 and TRBJ2-1; 14 nucleotides agree with TRBD2. V was clipped by 4 bases and J by 8 bases; unmatched bases: 7. Germline loops: CDR1 SQVTM, CDR2 ANQGSEA. This CDR3 contains 15 residues. The DNA for the CDR3 is TGCAGCGTTGGAAAGGGACTAGCGGGGGTGGATGAGCAGTTCTTC. Protein product: CSVGKGLAGVDEQFF.

The genes are TRBV2 and TRBJ1-4, with 8 bases lining up with TRBD1. The CDR3 totals 15 residues. Losses at the gene ends were 6 bases for V and 3 bases for J; bases not matched to a gene: 6. Looked up from germline, CDR1 is SNHLY and CDR2 is FYNNEI. This chain's CDR3 is CASRTGTGSNEKLFF. DNA of the CDR3: TGTGCCAGCAGAACCGGGACAGGTTCTAATGAAAAACTGTTTTTT.

The rearrangement links TRBV2 to TRBJ2-4; D may be TRBD1 (5 bases). Trimming shortened V by 10 bases and J by 6 bases, and 19 bases separated the two germline ends. The CDR3 runs 14 residues. CDR1 and CDR2 (germline): SNHLY, FYNNEI. CDR3 nucleotides: TGTGCCACAAAAGTCGGGCAGGGCGGAAACATTCAGTACTTC. Amino acids: CATKVGQGGNIQYF.

V gene TRBV4-1 combines with J gene TRBJ2-2; D possibly corresponds to TRBD1 (6 bases). The CDR3 contains 13 residues. Germline V gives CDR1 MGHRA, CDR2 YSYEKL. Trimming left V 3 bases short and J 9 bases short, with 11 bases between. In nucleotides, the CDR3 is TGCGCCAGCAGCCAGTCAGGGGTCCGGGAGCTGTTTTTT. Amino acids: CASSQSGVRELFF.

The J gene is TRBJ1-3, the V gene TRBV25-1; a possible D gene is TRBD1 (6 bases). Germline V gene data show CDR1 as MGHDK and CDR2 as SYGVNS. The CDR3 length is 15 residues. V shed 2 bases and J shed 0 bases, with 8 bases lying between them. CDR3 sequence: CASSETGISGNTIYF. The CDR3 bases are TGTGCCAGCAGTGAAACAGGGATCTCTGGAAACACCATATATTTT.

This rearrangement joins TRBV2 to TRBJ2-3; D is uncertain. Germline values: CDR1 SNHLY, CDR2 FYNNEI. The V end lost 3 bases, the J end lost 6 bases, and 4 bases lay between the germline ends. The CDR3 covers 11 residues. The CDR3 DNA sequence: TGTGCCAGCAGTGATCAGGATACGCAGTATTTT. This codes for CASSDQDTQYF.

V gene TRBV19 combines with J gene TRBJ1-4, with 8 bases aligning to TRBD1. The length of the CDR3 is 14 residues. Germline CDR1 LNHDA, CDR2 SQIVND (reference sequence). V trimming: 5 bases; J trimming: 1 base; junction bases outside the gene matches: 0. CDR3 amino acids: CASSGQGTNEKLFF. The CDR3 DNA sequence: TGTGCCAGTAGTGGACAGGGAACTAATGAAAAACTGTTTTTT.

Written as DNA, the CDR3 is TGTGCCAGCAGCCCCGATGGGCGGGGGGGCTTTAATGAGCAGTTCTTC. This translates into CASSPDGRGGFNEQFF. V is TRBV5-4 and J is TRBJ2-1; 9 positions match TRBD2. The CDR3 is made up of 16 amino acids. Germline CDR1 is SGHNT and CDR2 is YYREEE (reference sequence). The junction had 12 bases not matched to a gene; V was cut back by 4 bases and J by 7 bases.

The V gene is TRBV4-1, the J gene TRBJ2-5; no reliable D call. The V gene's germline CDR1 is MGHRA and CDR2 YSYEKL. The V and J ends lost 1 base and 4 bases respectively, with 13 bases between them. The CDR3 covers 15 residues. The CDR3 DNA sequence: TGCGCCAGCAGCCAAGTCCCAGGCACCATAGAGACCCAGTACTTC. Amino acids: CASSQVPGTIETQYF.

This chain links TRBV5-4 with TRBJ2-3; no reliable D call. Germline V gene sequence: CDR1 SGHNT, CDR2 YYREEE (reference sequence). This CDR3 has 16 residues. Trimming took 0 bases from V and 8 from J, leaving 19 bases between them. In DNA form, the CDR3 reads TGTGCCAGCAGCTTGGTTCGCGGTCCCCCACGCGGTACGCAGTATTTT. It translates to CASSLVRGPPRGTQYF.